The rows below give T cell receptor beta chains drawn from one sample of a study of T cells after yellow fever vaccination. TCRdb re-derived calls from the 5' RACE reads in MiXCR, one entry per CDR3 protein. The sample holds approximately 450,000 distinct CDR3 sequences; 18% are singletons and the top ten take about 18%. Here the sequenced sample was PBMCs, taken before the yellow fever booster vaccination. The origin of the receptors is a man aged 18 to 30 who received the YFV17D yellow fever vaccine. Both conserved end residues are part of each CDR3. A D gene is named only where the DNA matches it firmly. Expanded clones get a size class; other rows say once, few or many, or leave the size out.

TRBJ1-3 | - | TRBV6-5 | many | CASSYGRSSGNTIYF | TGTGCCAGCAGTTATGGTCGATCCTCTGGAAACACCATATATTTT
TRBJ2-3 | - | TRBV20-1 | - | CSARGAAWIDTQYF | TGCAGTGCTAGAGGGGCCGCTTGGATAGATACGCAGTATTTT
TRBJ1-6 | TRBD1 | TRBV18 | few | CASSLADRSSYNSPLHF | TGTGCCAGCTCACTCGCGGACAGGTCCTCCTATAATTCACCCCTCCACTTT
TRBJ2-5 | TRBD1 | TRBV24-1 | few | CATSEAPGTGAMETQYF | TGTGCCACCAGTGAAGCCCCCGGGACAGGGGCGATGGAGACCCAGTACTTC
TRBJ1-1 | - | TRBV24-1 | - | CATSDSAGWNTEAFF | TGTGCCACCAGTGATTCTGCAGGATGGAACACTGAAGCTTTCTTT
TRBJ2-1 | TRBD2 | TRBV20-1 | few | CSAGGLGRPSYNEQFF | TGCAGTGCTGGGGGACTAGGCCGTCCCTCCTACAATGAGCAGTTCTTC
TRBJ1-2 | - | TRBV29-1 | few | CSVEDPTDGPPYGYTF | TGCAGCGTTGAAGACCCCACCGACGGGCCCCCCTATGGCTACACCTTC
TRBJ1-2 | - | TRBV9 | - | CASSPQASLNYGYTF | TGTGCCAGCAGCCCACAGGCATCCCTTAACTATGGCTACACCTTC
TRBJ2-2 | TRBD2 | TRBV9 | once | CASSGPAGGDTGELFF | TGTGCCAGCAGCGGTCCAGCGGGGGGCGACACCGGGGAGCTGTTTTTT
TRBJ2-2 | - | TRBV7-9 | - | CASSHDSDTGELFF | TGTGCCAGCAGCCACGACAGTGACACCGGGGAGCTGTTTTTT
TRBJ2-3 | TRBD1 | TRBV5-1 | - | CASSSSGTGGTDTQYF | TGCGCCAGCAGCTCGTCCGGGACAGGGGGCACAGATACGCAGTATTTT
TRBJ1-4 | TRBD1 | TRBV29-1 | few | CSVGTGGEKLFF | TGCAGCGTTGGGACAGGGGGAGAAAAACTGTTTTTT
TRBJ2-1 | - | TRBV11-3 | - | CASSLVNGVLDEQFF | TGTGCCAGCAGCTTAGTTAACGGTGTTTTGGATGAGCAGTTCTTC
TRBJ2-1 | TRBD2 | TRBV25-1 | many | CASSVRERGAANEQFF | TGTGCCAGCAGTGTAAGGGAGCGGGGGGCCGCCAATGAGCAGTTCTTC
TRBJ2-6 | - | TRBV7-3 | - | CASSLSGSGANVLTF | TGTGCCAGCAGCTTAAGTGGTTCTGGGGCCAACGTCCTGACTTTC
TRBJ1-6 | - | TRBV4-1 | once | CASSPEGGAHSPLHF | TGCGCCAGCAGCCCGGAAGGGGGGGCTCACTCACCCCTCCACTTT
TRBJ2-3 | TRBD1 | TRBV3-1 | - | CASSETGEDTQYF | TGTGCCAGCAGCGAAACAGGGGAAGATACGCAGTATTTT
TRBJ1-2 | TRBD1 | TRBV4-1 | few | CASSQGNRGLYGYTF | TGCGCCAGCAGCCAGGGAAACAGGGGTTTATATGGCTACACCTTC
TRBJ1-3 | - | TRBV28 | - | CASSFQGANTIYF | TGTGCCAGCAGTTTCCAGGGTGCAAACACCATATATTTT
TRBJ2-3 | - | TRBV20-1 | few | CSARPEGQSSDTQYF | TGCAGTGCTAGGCCGGAGGGACAGTCCTCAGATACGCAGTATTTT
TRBJ1-1 | - | TRBV29-1 | many | CSVGAGWGMNTEAFF | TGCAGCGTTGGGGCAGGGTGGGGGATGAACACTGAAGCTTTCTTT
TRBJ1-2 | - | TRBV3-1 | few | CASSPFERQQYHGYTF | TGTGCCAGCAGCCCTTTTGAGCGCCAACAGTACCATGGCTACACCTTC
TRBJ2-5 | TRBD2 | TRBV24-1 | - | CATSDAGTSGGKTQYF | TGTGCCACCAGTGACGCCGGGACTAGCGGGGGAAAGACCCAGTACTTC
TRBJ2-2 | - | TRBV6-6 | few | CASSYGGAGELFF | TGTGCCAGCAGTTACGGGGGAGCCGGGGAGCTGTTTTTT
TRBJ2-5 | - | TRBV4-1 | - | CASSQDLGLETQYF | TGCGCCAGCAGCCAAGATCTAGGTTTGGAGACCCAGTACTTC
TRBJ2-6 | - | TRBV30 | few | CACLVERSVLTF | TGTGCCTGCCTCGTCGAGCGCAGCGTCCTGACTTTC
TRBJ2-2 | - | TRBV5-1 | few | CASSLRTVTGELFF | TGCGCCAGCAGCTTAAGGACTGTCACCGGGGAGCTGTTTTTT
TRBJ1-1 | - | TRBV6-6 | - | CASRKRGLTEAFF | TGTGCCAGCAGGAAAAGGGGACTCACTGAAGCTTTCTTT
TRBJ2-2 | TRBD2 | TRBV12-3/TRBV12-4 | - | CASSSLLSSGGNTGELFF | TGTGCCAGCAGTTCCCTCCTGTCTAGCGGGGGGAACACCGGGGAGCTGTTTTTT
TRBJ2-2 | TRBD1 | TRBV20-1 | - | CSALRQGGTGELFF | TGCAGTGCTCTCAGACAGGGGGGCACCGGGGAGCTGTTTTTT
TRBJ1-2 | - | TRBV6-5 | - | CASSSSAGGNGYTF | -
TRBJ2-3 | - | TRBV7-3 | few | CASSLDYSSTDTQYF | TGTGCCAGCAGCTTAGACTACTCTAGCACAGATACGCAGTATTTT
TRBJ2-5 | - | TRBV11-2 | few | CASSLGHGQETQYF | TGTGCCAGCAGCTTAGGACACGGCCAAGAGACCCAGTACTTC